This entry features one T cell receptor beta chain sequence. V was clipped by 6 bases and J by 5 bases, with 23 bases between them. Germline CDR1 SNHLY, CDR2 FYNNEI. The length of the CDR3 is 17 residues. This sample was taken from a study of response to subunit inactivated influenza vaccine. Via MiXCR, TCRdb re-called the RT-PCR reads, giving one row per CDR3 protein. The sample gives 530,000 or so distinct CDR3 sequences, 14% of which show up once; around 10% is in the top ten. The chain links TRBV2 to TRBJ2-1; perhaps TRBD2 as D (6 bases). The sequences come from PBMCs from blood, collected 12 days after vaccination. This clonotype was sampled from a man in his fifties who received an inactivated influenza vaccine. DNA for the CDR3: TGTGCCAGCAGACAAACAATTCGGGACTGGCTTAACAATGAGCAGTTCTTC. Its translation: CASRQTIRDWLNNEQFF. Variable domain in full (rest from reference TRBV2 and TRBJ2-1): EPEVTQTPSHQVTQMGQEVILRCVPISNHLYFYWYRQILGQKVEFLVSFYNNEISEKSEIFDDQFSVERPDGSNFTLKIRSTKLEDSAMYFCASRQTIRDWLNNEQFFGPGTRLTVL.